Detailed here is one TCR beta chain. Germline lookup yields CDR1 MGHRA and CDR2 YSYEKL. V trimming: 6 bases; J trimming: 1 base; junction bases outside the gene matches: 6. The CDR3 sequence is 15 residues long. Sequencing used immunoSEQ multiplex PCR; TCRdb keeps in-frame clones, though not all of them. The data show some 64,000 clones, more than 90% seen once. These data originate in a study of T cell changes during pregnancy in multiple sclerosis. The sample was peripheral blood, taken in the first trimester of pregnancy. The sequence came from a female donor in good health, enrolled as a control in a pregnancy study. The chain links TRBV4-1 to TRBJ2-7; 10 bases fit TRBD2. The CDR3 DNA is TGCGCCAGCAGACTAGGACTAGCGGAGTCCTACGAGCAGTACTTC. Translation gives CASRLGLAESYEQYF.